This T cell receptor (beta chain) is drawn from a study of blood T cell repertoires in COVID-19. About the study: The United States, Italy and Spain provided the acute and convalescent COVID-19 samples. Sources were T cells, B-cell-depleted T cells, or PBMCs; the material itself was cDNA or gDNA.

CDR1 SGHDT and CDR2 YYEEEE come from the germline V gene. This CDR3 is built from 13 residues. With V trimmed by 3 bases and J by 8 bases, 3 bases remained unmatched. Methods used by the authors: Amplifying reference gene primers gave estimates of nucleated cell counts. Produced via immunoSEQ multiplex PCR; TCRdb's table is partial and in-frame only. V, J and clone size derive from that table, while D and trimming were established from the DNA sequence. The table includes about 68,000 clones, 87% detected once. Enrolment of Seattle patients took place during active infection, and they were followed longitudinally.

This clonotype originated in a woman aged 45-65 years with COVID-19, enrolled during active disease. This rearrangement joins TRBV5-6 to TRBJ2-3; 10 bases fit TRBD1. The sample was peripheral blood. The CDR3 nucleotides read TGTGCCAGCAGCTCGGACAGGGGGGTTACGCAGTATTTT. Translated, it gives CASSSDRGVTQYF.